This T cell receptor (beta chain) emerged from a study of T cells after somatic rescue of genetic block. This CDR3 comprises 15 residues. The ends lost 6 bases at V and 5 bases at J; junction bases unmatched: 5. Germline CDR1 LNHDA, CDR2 SQIVND (reference sequence). The data were produced by immunoSEQ multiplex PCR, yet TCRdb's version contains in-frame clones alone and is incomplete. The sample holds 60,000 to 90,000 clones, roughly 93% seen once. V is TRBV19 and J is TRBJ2-5, with 14 bases aligning to TRBD2. What was sequenced was peripheral blood mononuclear cells (PBMCs). This TCR was sampled from a man under 40. CDR3 sequence: CASSPGLAGVETQYF. CDR3 DNA: TGTGCCAGTAGCCCGGGACTAGCGGGAGTGGAGACCCAGTACTTC.